This passage covers 2 T cell receptor beta chains from one sample sequenced in a study of blood T cell repertoires in COVID-19. Only in-frame clones appear in the TCRdb table, and some are missing; sequencing was by immunoSEQ multiplex PCR. Among about 230,000 clones listed, nearly 90% were seen once. Sequences were obtained from PBMCs or T cells enriched from blood (not recorded which). These receptors all stem from a young man who had recovered from COVID-19.

The chain combines TRBV28 with TRBJ1-1; D is uncertain. There are 13 residues in the CDR3. Germline CDR1 and CDR2: MDHEN and SYDVKM. V was shortened by 2 bases and J by 1 base, with 5 bases between the two germline ends. The DNA for the CDR3 is TGTGCCAGCAGTTTAAGTAGGAACACTGAAGCTTTCTTT. Translation gives CASSLSRNTEAFF.

This chain connects TRBV5-1 to TRBJ1-3, with 10 bases fitting TRBD1. The V segment lost 3 bases and the J segment 2 bases; nucleotides outside the gene matches: 5. Germline CDR1 is SGHRS and CDR2 is YFSETQ. The CDR3 runs to 16 residues. This chain's CDR3 is CASSSGGTGAGNTIYF. For the CDR3, the DNA is TGCGCCAGCAGCTCAGGAGGGACAGGGGCTGGAAACACCATATATTTT.